The rows below give T cell receptor beta chains drawn from one sample of a study of cytomegalovirus exposure and HLA in healthy donors. Profiling relied on immunoSEQ multiplex PCR, and the TCRdb table lists in-frame clones only, not all of them. Its table records about 200,000 clones. Sequences were obtained from PBMCs. All receptors derive from a boy aged 5-17 years in good health and CMV-seronegative. Both conserved end residues are part of each CDR3. Each record gives: J gene, D gene, V gene, CDR3 length, CDR3 DNA, CDR3 protein. A D gene is named only where the DNA matches it firmly.

j_gene: TRBJ2-1; d_gene: TRBD2; v_gene: TRBV5-1; len: 14; CDR3nt: TGCGCCAGCAGCTTAGGACTAGCGATCAATGAGCAGTTCTTC; CDR3aa: CASSLGLAINEQFF
j_gene: TRBJ1-2; d_gene: .; v_gene: TRBV2; len: 13; CDR3nt: TGTGCCAGCGCCGTACAGTCAAACTATGGCTACACCTTC; CDR3aa: CASAVQSNYGYTF
j_gene: TRBJ1-1; d_gene: .; v_gene: TRBV6-5; len: 12; CDR3nt: TGTGCCAGCAGTCCAGGGGTGACTGAAGCTTTCTTT; CDR3aa: CASSPGVTEAFF
j_gene: TRBJ1-1; d_gene: .; v_gene: TRBV5-4; len: 13; CDR3nt: TGTGCCAGCAGCTTAGGCGGGAACACTGAAGCTTTCTTT; CDR3aa: CASSLGGNTEAFF
j_gene: TRBJ1-5; d_gene: TRBD1; v_gene: TRBV6-1; len: 14; CDR3nt: TGTGCCAGCATCGGGACAGGGGGCAATCAGCCCCAGCATTTT; CDR3aa: CASIGTGGNQPQHF
j_gene: TRBJ2-7; d_gene: TRBD2; v_gene: TRBV27; len: 15; CDR3nt: TGTGCCAGCAGTTTTCTAGCGGGGTTAACCTACGAGCAGTACTTC; CDR3aa: CASSFLAGLTYEQYF
j_gene: TRBJ2-1; d_gene: TRBD2; v_gene: TRBV7-2; len: 16; CDR3nt: TGTGCCAGCAGCCTGACCGGGACTAGCGGCAACAATGAGCAGTTCTTC; CDR3aa: CASSLTGTSGNNEQFF
j_gene: TRBJ2-3; d_gene: .; v_gene: TRBV7-2; len: 14; CDR3nt: TGTGCCAGCAGCCCGGGATCTAGCACAGATACGCAGTATTTT; CDR3aa: CASSPGSSTDTQYF
j_gene: TRBJ2-1; d_gene: .; v_gene: TRBV7-2; len: 14; CDR3nt: TGTGCCAGCAGCCAACGCCTAGTTCCCCATGAGCAGTTCTTC; CDR3aa: CASSQRLVPHEQFF
j_gene: TRBJ1-5; d_gene: TRBD1; v_gene: TRBV5-4; len: 13; CDR3nt: TGTGCCAGCAGCATGGACAGGGGTCAGCCCCAGCATTTT; CDR3aa: CASSMDRGQPQHF
j_gene: TRBJ2-1; d_gene: .; v_gene: TRBV29-1; len: 15; CDR3nt: TGCAGCGTTGTGGGCACCTCAGTTTCCTACAATGAGCAGTTCTTC; CDR3aa: CSVVGTSVSYNEQFF
j_gene: TRBJ2-3; d_gene: .; v_gene: TRBV5-8; len: 13; CDR3nt: TGTGCCAGCAGGGCCACAGGGTCAGATACGCAGTATTTT; CDR3aa: CASRATGSDTQYF
j_gene: TRBJ1-6; d_gene: .; v_gene: TRBV28; len: 15; CDR3nt: TGTGCCAGCAGTTTGCCAGCAGGCTATAATTCACCCCTCCACTTT; CDR3aa: CASSLPAGYNSPLHF
j_gene: TRBJ2-3; d_gene: .; v_gene: TRBV30; len: 12; CDR3nt: TGTGCCTGGATTTCGGACTCCAATACGCAGTATTTT; CDR3aa: CAWISDSNTQYF
j_gene: TRBJ1-5; d_gene: TRBD1; v_gene: TRBV6-6; len: 16; CDR3nt: TGTGCCAGCAGTTCCCTGGACAGGGGAGGATATCAGCCCCAGCATTTT; CDR3aa: CASSSLDRGGYQPQHF
j_gene: TRBJ1-1; d_gene: .; v_gene: TRBV4-2; len: 12; CDR3nt: TGTGCCAGCAGCCAAAACAGGAATGAAGCTTTCTTT; CDR3aa: CASSQNRNEAFF
j_gene: TRBJ2-7; d_gene: .; v_gene: TRBV2; len: 14; CDR3nt: TGTGCCACCTCCCGGGTCCCCAAATCCAGCGAGCAGTACTTC; CDR3aa: CATSRVPKSSEQYF
j_gene: TRBJ1-3; d_gene: .; v_gene: TRBV30; len: 22; CDR3nt: TGTGCCTGGAGTGTAGATTCGTTTGACAGCGCTACTTTTTACCTCTCTGGAAACACCATATATTTT; CDR3aa: CAWSVDSFDSATFYLSGNTIYF
j_gene: TRBJ2-7; d_gene: .; v_gene: TRBV5-6; len: 14; CDR3nt: TGTGCCAGCAGCCTGGGACCGACTAACTACGAGCAGTACTTC; CDR3aa: CASSLGPTNYEQYF
j_gene: TRBJ2-1; d_gene: TRBD2; v_gene: TRBV5-4; len: 16; CDR3nt: TGTGCCAGCAGCTTAGGACTAGGAGGCTCAGGCAATGAGCAGTTCTTC; CDR3aa: CASSLGLGGSGNEQFF
j_gene: TRBJ1-6; d_gene: TRBD1; v_gene: TRBV7-2; len: 16; CDR3nt: TGTGCCAGCAGCCCTTACAGGGGACGCACCTCGCGGCCCCTCCACTTT; CDR3aa: CASSPYRGRTSRPLHF
j_gene: TRBJ1-2; d_gene: .; v_gene: TRBV28; len: 13; CDR3nt: TGTGCCAGCAGGCTACAGCTTAACTATGGCTACACCTTC; CDR3aa: CASRLQLNYGYTF
j_gene: TRBJ1-3; d_gene: .; v_gene: TRBV6-5; len: 13; CDR3nt: TGTGCCAGCAGGGGGGGTTCAGGAAACACCATATATTTT; CDR3aa: CASRGGSGNTIYF
j_gene: TRBJ1-4; d_gene: .; v_gene: TRBV4-1; len: 15; CDR3nt: TGCGCCAGCAGCCACCTGTATGCAACTAATGAAAAACTGTTTTTT; CDR3aa: CASSHLYATNEKLFF